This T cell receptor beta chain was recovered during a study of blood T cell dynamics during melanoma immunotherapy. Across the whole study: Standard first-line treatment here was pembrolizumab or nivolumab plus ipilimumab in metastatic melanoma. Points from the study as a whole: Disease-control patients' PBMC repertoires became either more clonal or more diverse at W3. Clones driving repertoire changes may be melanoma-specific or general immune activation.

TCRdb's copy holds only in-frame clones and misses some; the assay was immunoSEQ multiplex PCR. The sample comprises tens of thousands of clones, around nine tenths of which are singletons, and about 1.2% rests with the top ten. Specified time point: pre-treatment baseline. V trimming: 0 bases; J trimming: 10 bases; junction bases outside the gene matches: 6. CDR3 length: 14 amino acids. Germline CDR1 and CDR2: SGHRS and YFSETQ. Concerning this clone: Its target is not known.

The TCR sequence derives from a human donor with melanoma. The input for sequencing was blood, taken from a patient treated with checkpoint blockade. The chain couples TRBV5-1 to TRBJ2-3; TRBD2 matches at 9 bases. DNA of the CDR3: TGCGCCAGCAGCTTGGGGTGGGGACTAGCAGCGCAGTATTTT. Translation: CASSLGWGLAAQYF.